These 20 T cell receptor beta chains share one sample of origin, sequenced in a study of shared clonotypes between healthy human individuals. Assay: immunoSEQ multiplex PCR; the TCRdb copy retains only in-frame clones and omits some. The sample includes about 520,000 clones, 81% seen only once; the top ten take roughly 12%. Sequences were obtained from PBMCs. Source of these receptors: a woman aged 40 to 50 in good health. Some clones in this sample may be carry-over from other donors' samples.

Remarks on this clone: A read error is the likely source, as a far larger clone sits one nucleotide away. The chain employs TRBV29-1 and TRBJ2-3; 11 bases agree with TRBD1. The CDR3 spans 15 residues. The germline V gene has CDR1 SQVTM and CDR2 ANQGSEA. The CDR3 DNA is TGCAGCATTGAAAGGGGGACAGGGGGTTCGGATACGCAGTATTTT. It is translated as CSIERGTGGSDTQYF.

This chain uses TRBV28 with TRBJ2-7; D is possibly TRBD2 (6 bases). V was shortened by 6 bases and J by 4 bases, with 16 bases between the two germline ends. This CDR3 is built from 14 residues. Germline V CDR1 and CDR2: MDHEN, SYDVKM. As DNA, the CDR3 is TGTGCCAGCAGGAGTACCGGGGGTGTTTACGAGCAGTACTTC. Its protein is CASRSTGGVYEQYF.

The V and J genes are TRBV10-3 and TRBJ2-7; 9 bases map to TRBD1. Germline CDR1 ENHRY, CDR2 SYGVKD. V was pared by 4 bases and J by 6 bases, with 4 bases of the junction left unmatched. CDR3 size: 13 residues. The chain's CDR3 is CAISVGQGGEQYF. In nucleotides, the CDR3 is TGTGCCATCAGTGTGGGACAGGGAGGCGAGCAGTACTTC.

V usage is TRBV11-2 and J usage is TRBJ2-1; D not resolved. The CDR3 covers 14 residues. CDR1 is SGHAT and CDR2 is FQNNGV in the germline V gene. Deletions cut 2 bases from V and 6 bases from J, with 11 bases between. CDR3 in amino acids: CASSLRTSANEQFF. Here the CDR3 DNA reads TGTGCCAGCAGCTTACGAACGTCAGCCAATGAGCAGTTCTTC.

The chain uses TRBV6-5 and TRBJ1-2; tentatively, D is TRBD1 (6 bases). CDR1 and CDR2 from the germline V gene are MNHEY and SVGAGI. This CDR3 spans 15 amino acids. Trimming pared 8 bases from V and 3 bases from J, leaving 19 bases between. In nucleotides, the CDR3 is TGTGCCAGCTCCTACCAGGGCGGGGGCGACTATGGCTACACCTTC. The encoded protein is CASSYQGGGDYGYTF.

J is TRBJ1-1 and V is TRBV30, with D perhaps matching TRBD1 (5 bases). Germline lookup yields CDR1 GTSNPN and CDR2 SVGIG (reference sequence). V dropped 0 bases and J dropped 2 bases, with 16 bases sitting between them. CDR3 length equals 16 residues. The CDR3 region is CAWSVRFWDPNTEAFF. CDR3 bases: TGTGCCTGGAGTGTACGTTTTTGGGACCCTAACACTGAAGCTTTCTTT.

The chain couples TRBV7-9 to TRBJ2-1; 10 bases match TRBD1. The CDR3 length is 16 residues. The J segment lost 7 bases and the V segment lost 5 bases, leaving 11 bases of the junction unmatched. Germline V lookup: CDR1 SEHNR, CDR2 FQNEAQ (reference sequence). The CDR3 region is CASSLRPGQGWNEQFF. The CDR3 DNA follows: TGTGCCAGCAGCCTACGCCCGGGACAGGGGTGGAATGAGCAGTTCTTC.

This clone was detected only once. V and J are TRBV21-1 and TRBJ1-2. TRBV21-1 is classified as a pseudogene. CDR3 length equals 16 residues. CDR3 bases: TGTGCCAGCAGCAGACCTACCAGGGAGTTAGGCTATGGCTACACCTTC. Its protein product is CASSRPTRELGYGYTF.

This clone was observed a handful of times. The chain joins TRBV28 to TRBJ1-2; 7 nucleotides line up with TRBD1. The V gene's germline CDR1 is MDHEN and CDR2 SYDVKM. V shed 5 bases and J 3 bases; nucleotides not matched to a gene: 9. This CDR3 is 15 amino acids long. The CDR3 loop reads CASSPQTGWDYGYTF. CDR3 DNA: TGTGCCAGCAGTCCCCAGACAGGGTGGGACTATGGCTACACCTTC.

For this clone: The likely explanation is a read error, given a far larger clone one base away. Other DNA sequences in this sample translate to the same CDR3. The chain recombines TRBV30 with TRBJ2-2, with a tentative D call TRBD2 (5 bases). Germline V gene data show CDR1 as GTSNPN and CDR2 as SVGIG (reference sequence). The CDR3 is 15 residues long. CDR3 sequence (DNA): TGTGCCTGGAGTCGAGGAAGCAAGAACACCGGGGAGCTGCTTTTT. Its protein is CAWSRGSKNTGELLF.

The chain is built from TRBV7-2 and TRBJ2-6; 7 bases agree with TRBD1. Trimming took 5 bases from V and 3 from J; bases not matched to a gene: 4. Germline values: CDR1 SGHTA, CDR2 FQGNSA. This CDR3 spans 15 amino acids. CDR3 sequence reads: CASSLRGLGANVLTF. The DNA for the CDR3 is TGTGCCAGCAGCCTAAGGGGGCTTGGGGCCAACGTCCTGACTTTC.

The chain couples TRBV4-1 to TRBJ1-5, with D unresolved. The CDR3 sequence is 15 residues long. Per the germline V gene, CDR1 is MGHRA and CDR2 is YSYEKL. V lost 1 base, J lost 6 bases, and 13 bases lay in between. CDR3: CASSQGGWSSQPQHF. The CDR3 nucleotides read TGCGCCAGCAGCCAAGGGGGATGGTCGTCTCAGCCCCAGCATTTT.

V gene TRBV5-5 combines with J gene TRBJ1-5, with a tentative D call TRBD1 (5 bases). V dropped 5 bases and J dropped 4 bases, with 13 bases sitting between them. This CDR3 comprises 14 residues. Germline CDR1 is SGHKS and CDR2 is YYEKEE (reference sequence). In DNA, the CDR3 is TGTGCCAGCAGACCCGACAGAGAGAATCAGCCCCAGCATTTT. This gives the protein CASRPDRENQPQHF.

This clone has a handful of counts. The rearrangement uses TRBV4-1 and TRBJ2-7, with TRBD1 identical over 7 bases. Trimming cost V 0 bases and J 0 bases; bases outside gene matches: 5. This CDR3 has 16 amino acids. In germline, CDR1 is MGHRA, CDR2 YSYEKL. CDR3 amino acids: CASSQDQTGTSYEQYF. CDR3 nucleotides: TGCGCCAGCAGCCAAGATCAGACAGGGACCTCCTACGAGCAGTACTTC.

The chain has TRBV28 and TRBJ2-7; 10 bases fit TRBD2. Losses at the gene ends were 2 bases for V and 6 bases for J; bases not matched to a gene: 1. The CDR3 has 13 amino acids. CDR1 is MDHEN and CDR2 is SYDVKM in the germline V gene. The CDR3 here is CASSLLAGVEQYF. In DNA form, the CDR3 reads TGTGCCAGCAGTTTACTAGCGGGAGTCGAGCAGTACTTC.

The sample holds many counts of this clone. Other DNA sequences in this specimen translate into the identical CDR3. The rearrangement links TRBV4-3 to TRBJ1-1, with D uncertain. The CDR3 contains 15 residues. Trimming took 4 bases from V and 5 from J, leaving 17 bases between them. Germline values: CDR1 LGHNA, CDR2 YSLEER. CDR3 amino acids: CASSRTWTGGTEAFF. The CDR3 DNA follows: TGCGCCAGCAGCCGAACCTGGACCGGAGGTACTGAAGCTTTCTTT.

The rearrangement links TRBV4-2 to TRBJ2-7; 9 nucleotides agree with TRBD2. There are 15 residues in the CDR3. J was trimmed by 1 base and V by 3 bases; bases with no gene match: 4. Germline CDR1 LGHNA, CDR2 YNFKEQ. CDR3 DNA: TGTGCCAGCAGCCACGAGACTAGCGGTTCCTACGAGCAGTACTTC. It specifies CASSHETSGSYEQYF.

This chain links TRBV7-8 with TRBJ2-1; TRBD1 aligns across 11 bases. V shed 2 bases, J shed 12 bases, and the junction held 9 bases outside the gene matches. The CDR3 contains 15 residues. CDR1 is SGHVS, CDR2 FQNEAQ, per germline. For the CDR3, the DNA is TGTGCCAGCAGCTTAACTCCGGGACAGGGGGTTGGGCAGTTCTTC. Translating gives CASSLTPGQGVGQFF.

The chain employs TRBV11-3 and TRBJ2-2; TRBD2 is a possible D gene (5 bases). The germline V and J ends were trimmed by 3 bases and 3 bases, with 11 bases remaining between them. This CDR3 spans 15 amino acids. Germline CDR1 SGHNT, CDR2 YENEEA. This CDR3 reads CASSLTPGDTGELFF. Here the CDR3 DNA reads TGTGCCAGCAGCTTGACCCCCGGGGACACCGGGGAGCTGTTTTTT.

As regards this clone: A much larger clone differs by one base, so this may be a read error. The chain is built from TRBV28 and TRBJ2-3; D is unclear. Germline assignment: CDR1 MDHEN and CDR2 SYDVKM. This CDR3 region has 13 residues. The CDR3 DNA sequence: TGTGCCTGCAGCCCGCCGTCCACAGATACGCAGTATTTT. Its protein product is CACSPPSTDTQYF.